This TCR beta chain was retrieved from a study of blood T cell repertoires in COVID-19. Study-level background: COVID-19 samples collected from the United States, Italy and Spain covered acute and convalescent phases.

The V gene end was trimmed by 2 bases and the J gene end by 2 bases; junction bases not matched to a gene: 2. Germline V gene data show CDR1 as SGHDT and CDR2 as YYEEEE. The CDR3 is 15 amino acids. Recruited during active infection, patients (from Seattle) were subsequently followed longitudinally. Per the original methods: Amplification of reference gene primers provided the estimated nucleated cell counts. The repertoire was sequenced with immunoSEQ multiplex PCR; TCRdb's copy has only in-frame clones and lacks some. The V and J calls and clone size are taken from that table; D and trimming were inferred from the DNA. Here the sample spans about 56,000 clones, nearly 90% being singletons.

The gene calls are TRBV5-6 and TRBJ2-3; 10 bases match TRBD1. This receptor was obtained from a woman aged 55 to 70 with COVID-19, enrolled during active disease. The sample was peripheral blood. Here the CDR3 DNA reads TGTGCCAGCAGCTTAGGGACAGGGGACACAGATACGCAGTATTTT. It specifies CASSLGTGDTDTQYF.